Listed below are T cell receptor beta chains from one sample, sequenced in a study of T cell responses to AZD1222 COVID-19 vaccine. The protocol was immunoSEQ multiplex PCR, while the TCRdb copy is restricted to in-frame clones and leaves out a portion. The table includes 130,000 or so clones, roughly 93% detected once. The sequencing used peripheral blood, collected on day 0 of AZD1222 vaccination. These receptors all come from an adult in good health. CDR3s include the opening cysteine and the closing phenylalanine or tryptophan. A D gene is named only where the DNA matches it firmly. For some rows the clone size is stated as once, few or many, or as a class when expanded; others skip it.

size	D	V	J	CDR3	DNA
once	-	TRBV19	TRBJ2-1	CASSIGGPYNEQFF	TGTGCCAGTAGTATTGGGGGGCCTTACAATGAGCAGTTCTTC
-	TRBD1	TRBV19	TRBJ1-1	CASSIVGGGEAFF	TGTGCCAGTAGTATAGTAGGGGGCGGTGAAGCTTTCTTT
once	TRBD1	TRBV6-5	TRBJ1-2	CASSLGQGGSGYTF	TGTGCCAGCAGTTTGGGACAGGGGGGATCTGGCTACACCTTC
-	TRBD1	TRBV6-5	TRBJ2-7	CASSYPGQGNYEQYF	TGTGCCAGCAGTTACCCGGGACAGGGAAACTACGAGCAGTACTTC
-	TRBD1	TRBV6-5	TRBJ1-1	CASSDSGGDTEAFF	TGTGCCAGCAGTGACTCAGGGGGGGACACTGAAGCTTTCTTT
-	-	TRBV19	TRBJ2-3	CASKERGPFTDTQYF	TGTGCCAGTAAAGAACGGGGACCCTTCACAGATACGCAGTATTTT
-	TRBD1	TRBV29-1	TRBJ1-2	CSVEPWDSPGYTF	TGCAGCGTTGAGCCCTGGGACAGCCCCGGCTACACCTTC
-	-	TRBV6-5	TRBJ1-2	CASSYSAQVSYGYTF	TGTGCCAGCAGTTACTCGGCACAGGTCTCCTATGGCTACACCTTC
-	TRBD1	TRBV5-1	TRBJ1-1	CASGIGGANTEAFF	TGCGCCAGCGGGATAGGGGGCGCGAACACTGAAGCTTTCTTT
few	-	TRBV27	TRBJ1-3	CASSLGVPSTSGNTIYF	TGTGCCAGCAGTTTAGGGGTCCCAAGTACCTCTGGAAACACCATATATTTT
-	-	TRBV6-6	TRBJ1-5	CASATKGQPSNQPQHF	TGTGCCAGCGCTACTAAGGGACAACCGAGCAATCAGCCCCAGCATTTT
-	TRBD1	TRBV7-9	TRBJ1-1	CASSFRRDRVNTEAFF	TGTGCCAGCAGCTTTAGGCGGGACAGGGTGAACACTGAAGCTTTCTTT
-	-	TRBV4-1	TRBJ2-3	CASSHLKGGFGDTQYF	TGCGCCAGCAGCCATCTAAAGGGGGGATTTGGAGATACGCAGTATTTT
many	-	TRBV7-2	TRBJ2-3	CASSTTSTDTQYF	TGTGCCAGCAGCACGACTAGCACAGATACGCAGTATTTT
-	TRBD2	TRBV7-9	TRBJ2-5	CASSDPSRGGVETQYF	TGTGCCAGCAGCGACCCCTCTCGGGGGGGGGTGGAGACCCAGTACTTC
once	-	TRBV7-9	TRBJ2-5	CASSLENQETQYF	TGTGCCAGCAGCTTAGAGAATCAAGAGACCCAGTACTTC
-	-	TRBV7-9	TRBJ1-1	CASSWGGSEAFF	TGTGCCAGCAGCTGGGGTGGCAGCGAAGCTTTCTTT
-	TRBD1	TRBV5-1	TRBJ1-4	CASSTGQGWTNEKLFF	TGCGCCAGCAGCACCGGACAGGGATGGACTAATGAAAAACTGTTTTTT
few	-	TRBV25-1	TRBJ1-2	CASSERAEGGYTF	TGTGCCAGCAGTGAGAGGGCGGAGGGCGGCTACACCTTC
-	-	TRBV9	TRBJ1-6	CASSVGQGRSYNSPLHF	TGTGCCAGCAGCGTAGGGCAGGGGAGGTCCTATAATTCACCCCTCCACTTT
-	-	TRBV19	TRBJ1-1	CASSRNWNTEAFF	TGTGCCAGTAGTAGAAATTGGAACACTGAAGCTTTCTTT
-	-	TRBV29-1	TRBJ2-1	CSVHLPSSYNEQFF	TGCAGCGTTCATTTACCGAGCTCCTACAATGAGCAGTTCTTC
-	TRBD1	TRBV7-9	TRBJ1-2	CASSLEVRDRAYGYTF	TGTGCCAGCAGCTTAGAGGTTCGGGACAGGGCCTATGGCTACACCTTC
-	-	TRBV19	TRBJ1-1	CASSRTAEPVNTEAFF	TGTGCCAGTAGCAGGACAGCCGAACCCGTTAACACTGAAGCTTTCTTT
-	TRBD2	TRBV3-1/TRBV3-2	TRBJ2-5	CASSPSGGPETQYF	TGTGCCAGCAGTCCTAGCGGGGGGCCTGAGACCCAGTACTTC
-	-	TRBV5-6	TRBJ1-6	CASTKTRVFGNSPLHF	TGTGCCAGCACAAAAACCAGGGTATTTGGTAATTCACCCCTCCACTTT
-	-	TRBV3-1/TRBV3-2	TRBJ1-3	CASSQVSILHSGNTIYF	TGTGCCAGCAGCCAAGTTTCTATACTGCACTCTGGAAACACCATATATTTT
-	TRBD1	TRBV30	TRBJ1-1	CAWRGQGEGEAFF	TGTGCCTGGAGGGGACAGGGGGAAGGTGAAGCTTTCTTT
-	TRBD1	TRBV9	TRBJ1-2	CASSGTGNYGYTF	TGTGCCAGCAGCGGGACAGGGAACTATGGCTACACCTTC
-	-	TRBV10-3	TRBJ2-5	CARKQETQYF	TGTGCCAGGAAGCAAGAGACCCAGTACTTC
-	-	TRBV2	TRBJ1-1	CASSAGATEAFF	TGTGCCAGCAGTGCTGGGGCCACTGAAGCTTTCTTT
-	-	TRBV14	TRBJ1-5	CASSQRTRDQPQHF	TGTGCCAGCAGCCAGCGGACCCGGGACCAGCCCCAGCATTTT
-	TRBD1	TRBV19	TRBJ1-5	CASSTDRDQPQHF	TGTGCCAGTAGCACCGACAGGGATCAGCCCCAGCATTTT
-	-	TRBV19	TRBJ2-7	CASSGDNSPTYEQYF	TGTGCCAGTAGTGGAGATAATTCCCCAACCTACGAGCAGTACTTC
once	-	TRBV7-8	TRBJ2-2	CASSLALSTGELFF	TGTGCCAGCAGCTTAGCGCTTTCCACCGGGGAGCTGTTTTTT
-	TRBD1	TRBV18	TRBJ1-2	CASSPTGNYGYTF	TGTGCCAGCTCGCCGACAGGGAACTATGGCTACACCTTC
-	-	TRBV7-2	TRBJ1-1	CASSPLRGEGTEAFF	TGTGCCAGCAGCCCCTTGAGGGGTGAAGGCACTGAAGCTTTCTTT
-	-	TRBV27	TRBJ2-3	CASSFSLASTDTQYF	TGTGCCAGCAGTTTTAGCCTAGCCAGCACAGATACGCAGTATTTT
-	TRBD1	TRBV6-5	TRBJ1-1	CASRGQRRTEAFF	TGTGCCAGCAGGGGACAGCGAAGAACTGAAGCTTTCTTT
-	TRBD2	TRBV10-2	TRBJ2-1	CASRRTSGGTGSYNEQFF	TGCGCCAGCAGACGGACTAGCGGGGGGACCGGCTCCTACAATGAGCAGTTCTTC
-	-	TRBV2	TRBJ1-5	CASNRDNQPQHF	TGTGCCAGTAATAGGGACAATCAGCCCCAGCATTTT
-	-	TRBV5-6	TRBJ2-7	CASRFRSSSYEQYF	TGTGCCAGCAGGTTCCGCTCAAGCTCCTACGAGCAGTACTTC
-	TRBD2	TRBV2	TRBJ2-3	CASSVESREGTQYF	TGTGCCAGCAGTGTCGAATCACGGGAGGGTACGCAGTATTTT
-	TRBD2	TRBV18	TRBJ2-3	CASSPVGLGDTQYF	TGTGCCAGCTCACCAGTGGGACTAGGAGATACGCAGTATTTT
-	-	TRBV30	TRBJ1-4	CAWSGDDEKLFF	TGTGCCTGGAGTGGGGACGATGAAAAACTGTTTTTT
-	-	TRBV19	TRBJ2-2	CASSIAAGSNGELFF	TGTGCCAGTAGTATAGCGGCAGGGTCCAACGGGGAGCTGTTTTTT
-	-	TRBV5-1	TRBJ2-1	CASSLGPSSNEQFF	TGCGCCAGCAGCTTGGGGCCCTCGAGCAATGAGCAGTTCTTC
-	TRBD1	TRBV7-6	TRBJ1-2	CASSLMGQHYYGYTF	TGTGCCAGCAGCTTAATGGGACAGCATTACTATGGCTACACCTTC
-	-	TRBV5-1	TRBJ1-4	CASSLAGETDTRNEKLFF	TGCGCCAGCAGCCTCGCGGGGGAGACGGATACTCGTAATGAAAAACTGTTTTTT
-	-	TRBV3-1/TRBV3-2	TRBJ1-2	CASSREQGVGGYTF	TGTGCCAGCAGCAGAGAACAGGGTGTGGGTGGCTACACCTTC
-	-	TRBV10-1	TRBJ1-2	CASSDGDYGYTF	TGCGCCAGCAGTGATGGGGACTATGGCTACACCTTC
-	TRBD2	TRBV7-9	TRBJ2-5	CASSFESREGETQYF	TGTGCCAGCAGCTTTGAGTCCAGGGAGGGGGAGACCCAGTACTTC
-	TRBD1	TRBV6-1	TRBJ1-1	CASTRQGALTEAFF	TGTGCCAGCACCCGACAGGGGGCGCTGACTGAAGCTTTCTTT
-	-	TRBV2	TRBJ1-5	CASEQGGSNQPQHF	TGTGCCAGCGAACAGGGAGGTAGCAATCAGCCCCAGCATTTT
once	-	TRBV4-1	TRBJ1-3	CASSHPGADFGNTIYF	TGCGCCAGCAGCCACCCGGGTGCGGACTTCGGAAACACCATATATTTT
-	-	TRBV29-1	TRBJ1-1	CSVLRHRGPHTEAFF	TGCAGCGTGCTTCGACATCGGGGGCCACACACTGAAGCTTTCTTT
-	TRBD1	TRBV2	TRBJ1-2	CASNSRDRVDGYTF	TGTGCCAGCAATAGCCGGGACAGGGTTGATGGCTACACCTTC
-	TRBD2	TRBV6-5	TRBJ2-3	CASSYAGGRDIGQYF	TGTGCCAGCAGTTACGCGGGGGGGCGGGACATCGGGCAGTATTTT